The rows below give T cell receptor beta chains drawn from one sample of a study of siplizumab effects on memory and regulatory T cells. Profiled with immunoSEQ multiplex PCR; TCRdb holds only in-frame clones, not every one. This sample has about 99,000 clones; over 90% occur once, and the top ten carry approximately 0.67%. Sequencing input: Tregs sorted from blood. The origin of the receptors is a human donor in good health. CDR3s leave out the opening cysteine and the closing phenylalanine or tryptophan. Size tells how often a clone was seen (once, few, many) or the class of an expanded clone, and some rows leave it out.

>TRBV19|.|TRBJ1-5
ASRLGGNQPQH
>TRBV30|.|TRBJ2-2
AWCGGPGITGELF
>TRBV7-9|.|TRBJ1-5
ASSLGGTGNQPQH
>TRBV20-1|.|.
SGQEYYEQY
>TRBV5-4|once|TRBJ1-1
ASTSSSMNTEAF
>TRBV18|.|TRBJ2-7
ASSTSPGSYEQY
>TRBV30|.|TRBJ1-1
AWRAQRNTEAF
>TRBV11-1|.|TRBJ1-1
ASSLKLNTEAF
>TRBV6-5|.|TRBJ2-7
ASSRTGIFSHEQY
>TRBV5-1|.|TRBJ2-3
ASRFSGFRSDTQY
>TRBV6-1|.|TRBJ2-2
ASPRGFGELF
>TRBV5-4|.|TRBJ2-1
ASSFTSGGVQQF
>TRBV15|.|TRBJ2-3
ASSLGQRDTQY
>TRBV19|.|TRBJ1-1
ASSTGQGGTEAF
>TRBV2|.|TRBJ2-3
ASKMALAVDTQY
>TRBV19|.|TRBJ1-2
ASSIVRTGPYGYT
>TRBV13|.|TRBJ2-4
ASSSGGGSKNIQY
>TRBV7-6|.|TRBJ2-7
ASSLVGRDTSYEQY
>TRBV5-1|.|TRBJ2-1
ASSLELYNEQF
>TRBV7-8|.|TRBJ2-7
ASSLVDGAYEQY
>TRBV7-2|.|TRBJ2-3
ASSPQGADTQY
>TRBV2|.|TRBJ1-6
ASSPRGADSPLH
>TRBV25-1|.|TRBJ2-2
ASSKPGSGELF
>TRBV6-6|.|TRBJ2-7
ASSPSYEQY
>TRBV5-8|.|TRBJ2-6
ASSLSGRAGANVLT
>TRBV7-2|once|TRBJ2-2
ASSLTGYTGELF
>TRBV6-5|.|TRBJ2-7
ASLMDDVHEQY
>TRBV19|.|TRBJ2-5
ASSPYSGGALETQY
>TRBV7-9|.|TRBJ1-4
ASSFGGGGEKLF
>TRBV11-1|.|TRBJ2-1
ASSSGLADNEQF
>TRBV19|few|TRBJ2-3
ASSAGLAGGTDTQY
>TRBV7-8|.|TRBJ1-2
ASSPLGRILSYT
>TRBV5-1|.|TRBJ1-4
ASSGGAGREKLF
>TRBV6-1|.|TRBJ2-1
ASILLTGTEQF
>TRBV25-1|.|TRBJ1-2
ASSGGQGGAYGYT
>TRBV2|once|TRBJ1-1
ASGLVFGAEAF
>TRBV6-1|.|TRBJ1-5
ASSRGGPDQPQH
>TRBV4-3|.|TRBJ1-1
ASSLSTSANTEAF
>TRBV19|.|TRBJ1-2
ASKAGTGAYGYT
>TRBV6-1|.|TRBJ2-1
ASSRDRANEQF
>TRBV19|.|TRBJ1-2
ASSILPGTHYT
>TRBV9|.|TRBJ1-1
ASSVGIGRGWTEAF
>TRBV7-9|.|TRBJ1-5
ASSPGGDQPQH
>TRBV10-3|.|TRBJ1-2
AIRRQGEDYGYT
>TRBV7-9|.|TRBJ2-1
ASSLSGGNEQF
>TRBV9|.|TRBJ1-1
ASSRDRVNTEAF
>TRBV9|.|TRBJ2-7
ASSGPGSYEQY
>TRBV5-1|.|TRBJ2-5
ASSLRSGATQETQY
>TRBV5-1|once|TRBJ2-5
ASSLGVSGGVSETQY
>TRBV9|.|TRBJ2-1
ASSVQGSNEQF
>TRBV10-3|.|TRBJ2-1
AISGATSGTYNEQF
>TRBV9|.|TRBJ1-2
ASSVATGGFVGYT
>TRBV30|.|TRBJ1-1
AWTFLPQPTEAF
>TRBV9|.|TRBJ2-3
ASSPRTSPDTQY